Below, one TCR beta chain is given with its context. This sample is part of a study of shared T cell receptors in the human thymus. Sequencing used immunoSEQ multiplex PCR; TCRdb keeps in-frame clones, though not all of them. The sample includes about 660,000 clones, 87% of them seen just once. V was pared by 1 base and J by 3 bases, with 7 bases of the junction left unmatched. The CDR3 has 15 residues. The germline V gene encodes CDR1 GTSNPN and CDR2 SVGIG (reference sequence). The sample was also reused in another study, on human thymus T cells. That source reports: Donation came from healthy Finnish infants having corrective surgery for congenital heart defects. Resections removed during corrective heart surgery provided the thymus tissue used. Thymic as well as blood repertoires seemed to favor certain V and J genes unevenly. Related research has reported that thymic repertoires overlap highly among unrelated individuals.

The sample was thymocytes. The V and J genes are TRBV30 and TRBJ2-7; 9 bases are a match to TRBD1. The receptor comes from a boy younger than two with a congenital heart defect. For the CDR3, the DNA is TGTGCCTGGAGTGCTGCCGGGACAGGGATCTACGAGCAGTACTTC. Its translation is CAWSAAGTGIYEQYF.